Listed below are T cell receptor beta chains from one sample, sequenced in a study of PD-1 blockade in classical Hodgkin lymphoma. This table comes from immunoSEQ multiplex PCR, and its TCRdb copy is limited to in-frame clones, with some not included. The sample shows roughly 36,000 clones, just over 75% of them seen only once. The specimen comprised peripheral blood mononuclear cells (PBMCs), sampled before the fourth cycle of nivolumab. These receptors were taken from a human donor with classical Hodgkin lymphoma. CDR3s include the opening cysteine and the closing phenylalanine or tryptophan. A D gene is named only where the DNA matches it firmly. Size is omitted from some rows. Given values are once, few, many or a class for expanded clones.

DNA	CDR3	V	J	D	size
TGTGCCAGCAGCGTAGAGGGGGCCAATCAGCCCCAGCATTTT	CASSVEGANQPQHF	TRBV9	TRBJ1-5	TRBD1	-
TGTGCCAGCAGACCTCCAGGGCCTAGCAATCAGCCCCAGCATTTT	CASRPPGPSNQPQHF	TRBV6-5	TRBJ1-5	-	-
TGTGCCAGTAGGGATGTTTATACAGATACGCAGTATTTT	CASRDVYTDTQYF	TRBV19	TRBJ2-3	-	-
TGTGCCAGCAGTTACCGACAGGGGGACACTGAAGCTTTCTTT	CASSYRQGDTEAFF	TRBV6-5	TRBJ1-1	TRBD1	-
TGTGCCAGCAGCTATACTTACAGGGTTGCGGAGGAGACCCAGTACTTC	CASSYTYRVAEETQYF	TRBV7-8	TRBJ2-5	-	-
TGTGCCAGCAGTGAAGGTTGGGGGGCATATGGTTCACCCCTCCACTTT	CASSEGWGAYGSPLHF	TRBV2	TRBJ1-6	-	-
TGTGCCAGCAGTTACAGGGCCCTCGCTAACTATGGCTACACCTTC	CASSYRALANYGYTF	TRBV27	TRBJ1-2	-	few
TGTGCCAGTAGTCTAACAGACTTGAACACTGAAGCTTTCTTT	CASSLTDLNTEAFF	TRBV19	TRBJ1-1	-	-
TGTGCCAGCAGGGGCGGGGGGGCGCTCCAAGAGACCCAGTACTTC	CASRGGGALQETQYF	TRBV6-6	TRBJ2-5	TRBD2	-
TGTGCCAGTAGTGCGACAGGGGTCGGAAACACCATATATTTT	CASSATGVGNTIYF	TRBV19	TRBJ1-3	TRBD1	few
TGTGCCAGCAGCTTAAGGCAGGGCCTCACCGAGCAGTACTTC	CASSLRQGLTEQYF	TRBV5-5	TRBJ2-7	-	-
TGTGCCAGCAGCCCGAATGGAGGGTTTGGCTACACCTTC	CASSPNGGFGYTF	TRBV4-2	TRBJ1-2	-	-
TGTGCCAGCAGCTTAGCGGGGGGCACAGATACGCAGTATTTT	CASSLAGGTDTQYF	TRBV7-9	TRBJ2-3	-	-
TGTGCCTGGAGCGGGCTAATAGGTTATTCACCCCTCCACTTT	CAWSGLIGYSPLHF	TRBV30	TRBJ1-6	-	-
TGTGCCAGCAGTTACTCAACAGGGAACACCGGGGAGCTGTTTTTT	CASSYSTGNTGELFF	TRBV6-5	TRBJ2-2	-	-
TGCGGCGTTGGAGAAGATCAGCCCCAGCATTTT	CGVGEDQPQHF	TRBV29-1	TRBJ1-5	-	-